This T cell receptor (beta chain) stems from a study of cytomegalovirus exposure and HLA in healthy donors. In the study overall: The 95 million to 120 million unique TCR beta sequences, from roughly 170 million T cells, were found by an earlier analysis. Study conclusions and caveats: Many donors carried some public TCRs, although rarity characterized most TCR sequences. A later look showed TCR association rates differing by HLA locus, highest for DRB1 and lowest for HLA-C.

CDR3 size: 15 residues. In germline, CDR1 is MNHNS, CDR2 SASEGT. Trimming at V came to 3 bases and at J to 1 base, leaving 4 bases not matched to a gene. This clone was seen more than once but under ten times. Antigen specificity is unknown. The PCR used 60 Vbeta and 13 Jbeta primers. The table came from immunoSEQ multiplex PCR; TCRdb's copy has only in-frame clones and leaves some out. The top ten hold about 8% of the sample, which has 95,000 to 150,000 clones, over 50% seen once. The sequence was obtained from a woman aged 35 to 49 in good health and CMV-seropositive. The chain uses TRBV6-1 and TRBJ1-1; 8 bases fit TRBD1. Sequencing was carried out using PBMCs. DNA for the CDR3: TGTGCCAGCAGTGACCGCGGACAGGGGAACACTGAAGCTTTCTTT. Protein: CASSDRGQGNTEAFF.